The 19 T cell receptor beta chains below were found in one sample sequenced in a study of radiotherapy plus CTLA-4 blockade in lung cancer (dated by TCRdb to between 2017 and 2018). Preparation of the library involved the immunoSEQ multiplex PCR assay. The immuneACCESS repertoire file appears here via TCRdb, limited to in-frame rearrangements. These files lack a portion of the clones; in checked studies, under half of the deficit traces to unresolved V genes, and the cause of the others is not known. The sample records approximately 90,000 clones, under 90% of which are singletons. Together, the top ten hold 0.65% to 0.9% of the sample. Sequencing used peripheral blood, obtained from a patient treated with radiotherapy plus ipilimumab. The receptors come from a human donor with non-small cell lung cancer who had stable disease on radiotherapy plus ipilimumab.

This clone was detected a few times. V is TRBV5-1 and J is TRBJ2-2; D not certain. V lost 1 base and J 1 base, leaving 8 bases between the germline ends. In germline, CDR1 is SGHRS, CDR2 YFSETQ. This CDR3 region has 15 residues. CDR3 in amino acids: CASSLQPGNTGELFF. The CDR3, as DNA: TGCGCCAGCAGCTTGCAGCCAGGGAACACCGGGGAGCTGTTTTTT.

This clone appeared a single time. The genes are TRBV28 and TRBJ1-2; D is ambiguous. Germline values: CDR1 MDHEN, CDR2 SYDVKM. The V gene lost 6 bases and the J gene lost 10 bases, with 18 bases spanning the gap. This CDR3 has 13 residues. The CDR3 region is CASSLTIPGVYTF. The CDR3 DNA reads as TGTGCCAGCAGCTTGACCATTCCCGGGGTCTACACCTTC.

This sequence joins TRBV30 and TRBJ1-2; 8 bases map to TRBD1. V dropped 0 bases and J dropped 8; count of bases not matched to a gene: 8. Looked up from germline, CDR1 is GTSNPN and CDR2 is SVGIG (reference sequence). This CDR3 is built from 14 residues. The CDR3 nucleotides are TGTGCCTGGAGTGTACTGCAGGGGGCGCAAGGCTACACCTTC. This translates into CAWSVLQGAQGYTF. Full variable domain (remainder filled in from reference TRBV30 and TRBJ1-2): SQTIHQWPATLVQPVGSPLSLECTVEGTSNPNLYWYRQAAGRGLQLLFYSVGIGQISSEVPQNLSASRPQDRQFILSSKKLLLSDSGFYLCAWSVLQGAQGYTFGSGTRLTVV.

The J gene is TRBJ1-4, the V gene TRBV7-3; the D gene is possibly TRBD1 (5 bases). From germline, CDR1 is SGHTA and CDR2 FQGTGA. The CDR3 totals 15 residues. Deletions cut 1 base from V and 8 bases from J, with 14 bases between. The DNA of the CDR3 is TGTGCCAGCAGCTTAAGAGCGGGGCCAGGGGAAAAACTGTTTTTT. Translating gives CASSLRAGPGEKLFF.

The chain employs TRBV29-1 and TRBJ2-5, with no clear D. V was shortened by 7 bases and J by 0 bases, with 9 bases between the two germline ends. CDR1 is SQVTM, CDR2 ANQGSEA, per germline. CDR3 length equals 12 residues. CDR3 nucleotide sequence: TGCAGCGCCGAGGCCCACCAAGAGACCCAGTACTTC. It translates to CSAEAHQETQYF.

The genes are TRBV27 and TRBJ1-6; no clear D gene. The V end was cut by 2 bases, the J end by 3 bases, with 8 bases between. The CDR3 contains 15 residues. Germline CDR1 and CDR2: MNHEY and SMNVEV (reference sequence). Written as DNA, the CDR3 is TGTGCCAGCAGTTTAGGGGTGCGCTATAATTCACCCCTCCACTTT. Translating it yields CASSLGVRYNSPLHF.

V and J are TRBV6-1 and TRBJ2-5; D remains unclear. Germline V gene lookup returns CDR1 MNHNS and CDR2 SASEGT. V shed 1 base and J shed 1 base, with 10 bases lying between them. CDR3 size: 15 residues. This CDR3 is CASSEVADSQETQYF. The CDR3 bases are TGTGCCAGCAGTGAAGTCGCAGATTCCCAAGAGACCCAGTACTTC.

J is TRBJ2-1 and V is TRBV5-1; 7 bases agree with TRBD2. This CDR3 is 13 amino acids long. Per germline, CDR1 SGHRS and CDR2 YFSETQ. V lost 6 bases, J lost 5 bases, and 5 bases stayed unmatched. The CDR3 DNA sequence: TGCGCCAGCATGGGCCTAGCGGACAATGAGCAGTTCTTC. Amino acid sequence: CASMGLADNEQFF.

This clone was detected only once. The chain recombines TRBV30 with TRBJ1-1; TRBD1 agrees at 9 bases. Germline trimming cut 2 bases from V and 4 bases from J; bases unmatched to any gene: 5. This CDR3 has 14 residues. Germline V gene data show CDR1 as GTSNPN and CDR2 as SVGIG (reference sequence). In DNA, the CDR3 is TGTGCCTGGAGTTCCGGGACAGGGCCCACTGAAGCTTTCTTT. It is translated as CAWSSGTGPTEAFF. Variable domain in full (rest from reference TRBV30 and TRBJ1-1): SQTIHQWPATLVQPVGSPLSLECTVEGTSNPNLYWYRQAAGRGLQLLFYSVGIGQISSEVPQNLSASRPQDRQFILSSKKLLLSDSGFYLCAWSSGTGPTEAFFGQGTRLTVV.

The V gene is TRBV28, the J gene TRBJ2-5; possible D gene TRBD1, 6 bases. The CDR3 sequence is 14 residues long. Germline CDR1 reads MDHEN; CDR2 reads SYDVKM. V dropped 7 bases and J dropped 1 base, with 13 bases sitting between them. This CDR3 is CASTPWTVQETQYF. CDR3 coding DNA: TGTGCCAGCACCCCGTGGACAGTCCAAGAGACCCAGTACTTC.

V and J are TRBV5-4 and TRBJ2-7, with 13 positions matching TRBD2. CDR3 length: 16 residues. Germline lookup yields CDR1 SGHNT and CDR2 YYREEE (reference sequence). V shed 4 bases and J 6 bases; nucleotides not matched to a gene: 10. The CDR3 here is CASSDGTSGARFEQYF. In DNA, the CDR3 is TGTGCCAGCAGCGACGGGACTAGCGGGGCTCGTTTCGAGCAGTACTTC.

The chain couples TRBV7-2 to TRBJ1-3; D ambiguous. The V end lost 1 base, the J end lost 0 bases, and 10 bases lay between the germline ends. CDR1 is SGHTA, CDR2 FQGNSA, per germline. The CDR3 spans 16 residues. CDR3 bases: TGTGCCAGCAGCTTAGATCCCCGCAGCTCTGGAAACACCATATATTTT. It encodes CASSLDPRSSGNTIYF.

This sequence joins TRBV6-1 and TRBJ2-1, with D unclear. V lost 6 bases, J lost 7 bases, and 7 bases lay in between. CDR1 is MNHNS, CDR2 SASEGT, per germline. The CDR3 extends over 11 amino acids. The CDR3 sequence: CASSTFNEQFF. For the CDR3, the DNA is TGTGCCAGCAGCACATTTAATGAGCAGTTCTTC.

This clone was found once. The V and J genes are TRBV11-2 and TRBJ2-3; TRBD1 matches at 7 bases. The V gene's germline CDR1 is SGHAT and CDR2 FQNNGV. V was pared by 3 bases and J by 5 bases, with 5 bases of the junction left unmatched. CDR3 length: 14 residues. CDR3 in amino acids: CASSFDRVGDTQYF. The CDR3 DNA reads as TGTGCCAGCAGCTTTGACAGGGTTGGAGATACGCAGTATTTT.

The chain joins TRBV4-2 to TRBJ2-7; D is ambiguous. CDR1 LGHNA and CDR2 YNFKEQ come from the germline V gene. The CDR3 has 16 amino acids. Trimming cost V 0 bases and J 4 bases, with 16 bases left between them. CDR3 nucleotides: TGTGCCAGCAGCCAAGAAAAAGATCGCAGGCAATACGAGCAGTACTTC. Protein: CASSQEKDRRQYEQYF.

The table lists this clone with a count of one. The V and J genes are TRBV19 and TRBJ1-2, with TRBD1 as a possible D gene (6 bases). V dropped 6 bases and J dropped 6 bases, with 14 bases sitting between them. The germline V gene encodes CDR1 LNHDA and CDR2 SQIVND (reference sequence). The CDR3 spans 13 residues. The CDR3 DNA is TGTGCCAGTAGAGAACGAGGGGGGGATGGCTACACCTTC. This sequence encodes CASRERGGDGYTF.

The rearrangement uses TRBV9 and TRBJ2-3, with 7 bases that match TRBD2. V gave up 4 bases and J gave up 0 bases; unmatched junction bases: 8. Germline V gene data show CDR1 as SGDLS and CDR2 as YYNGEE. There are 16 residues in the CDR3. Written as DNA, the CDR3 is TGTGCCAGCAGCTCCTTTGGGCGGGGGAGCACAGATACGCAGTATTTT. Translated: CASSSFGRGSTDTQYF.

This clone was recorded only once. The chain has TRBV5-8 and TRBJ1-2, with D perhaps matching TRBD1 (5 bases). Trimming pared 0 bases from V and 3 bases from J, leaving 12 bases between. This CDR3 comprises 15 residues. Germline V CDR1 and CDR2: SGHTS, YDEGEE. CDR3 nucleotide sequence: TGTGCCAGCAGCTTGGAGGGACGCTTGTACTATGGCTACACCTTC. This encodes CASSLEGRLYYGYTF.

This clone has a handful of counts. V is TRBV5-1 and J is TRBJ1-2, with D perhaps TRBD1 (5 bases). Germline CDR1 SGHRS, CDR2 YFSETQ. Trimming pared 4 bases from V and 7 bases from J, leaving 11 bases between. This CDR3 is built from 12 residues. CDR3 protein: CASSPRGSGYTF. The CDR3 DNA is TGCGCCAGCAGCCCTAGGGGAAGTGGCTACACCTTC. The variable domain in full, with the rest retrieved from reference TRBV5-1 and TRBJ1-2, is KAGVTQTPRYLIKTRGQQVTLSCSPISGHRSVSWYQQTPGQGLQFLFEYFSETQRNKGNFPGRFSGRQFSNSRSEMNVSTLELGDSALYLCASSPRGSGYTFGSGTRLTVV.